This T cell receptor beta chain was documented in a study of OX40 agonist ivuxolimab in advanced cancers. Study results and caveats: Circulating CD4+ and CD8+ T cells showed clonal expansion by week 6 at 0.1 to 3.0 mg/kg.

The data were produced by immunoSEQ multiplex PCR, yet TCRdb's version contains in-frame clones alone and is incomplete. Of tens of thousands of clones listed, 88% are singletons. In the case of this clone: The antigen remains undetermined.

Blood samples were obtained at baseline, cycle 4 day 1, and cycle 7 day 1. This CDR3 region has 13 residues. CDR1 SNHLY and CDR2 FYNNEI come from the germline V gene. V dropped 4 bases and J dropped 3 bases, with 7 bases sitting between them. The sequencing used CD4+ or CD8+ T cells sorted from blood, collected in a trial of the OX40 agonist ivuxolimab. The TCR originated in an adult with an advanced solid tumor such as melanoma, head and neck, liver or kidney cancer. The V gene is TRBV2, the J gene TRBJ2-1; D is unresolved. CDR3: CASSVPVYNEQFF. The CDR3 region has the DNA TGTGCCAGCAGTGTCCCGGTCTACAATGAGCAGTTCTTC.